The source of this T cell receptor beta chain is a study of beta chain features in type 1 diabetes (dated by TCRdb to 2016 to 2019). Context from the whole study: Mean age, gender distribution, total cell number and subset yield did not differ between patients and healthy donors. A total of approximately 110,000,000 sorted cells were examined across all samples, and a strong correlation was observed between cell number per subset and RNA yield. In the study, recently diagnosed type 1 diabetes patients and matched healthy donors were compared on the TCRB repertoires of their sorted circulating CD4+ T cell subsets. Regulatory and stem cell-like memory subsets were isolated from only 8 patients and about 8 healthy donors, whereas naive and central memory subsets came from all 30 or so donors. Paper-wide results and their limitations: Because the HLA sub-analyses included only small numbers of individuals, any influence of HLA type on TCRB rearrangement was left unresolved. Fewer insertions and more nucleotide deletions at VDJ recombination sites were observed in patients with type 1 diabetes, implying thymic rearrangement abnormalities. PCR may preferentially amplify shorter templates, but because patient and control samples were amplified and corrected together, any resulting skew would affect both groups equally. Naive, central memory and regulatory TCRB repertoires appeared to be more alike among patients than among healthy donors. A moderate but significant shortening of TCRB CDR3 length was observed in type 1 diabetes patients in all four CD4+ subsets. Because cDNA was sequenced instead of genomic DNA, highly expressing activated cells could be over-represented, though the groups showed no difference in activation or CD3 levels.

A single peripheral blood draw of around 120 mL on average was collected from each donor into heparinised tubes. Naive, central memory, regulatory and stem cell-like memory CD4+ T cells were sorted on a BD FACSAria II using a panel including CD45RO, CCR7, CD25, CD127, CD95 and CD27. Purity was above 95% for every sorted population. PBMCs were isolated immediately by Lymphoprep density gradient centrifugation and stained directly without culture. To minimize batch effects, samples were stained and sorted in pairs, one healthy donor with one patient per experiment. All of the isolated RNA was reverse transcribed with the High Capacity cDNA Reverse Transcription Kit, so expressed TCRB transcripts were sequenced. Naive, central memory and regulatory T cell samples underwent deep immunoSEQ sequencing, averaging roughly 3.3 million total reads per sample. Sorted cells were lysed in RLT buffer, and RNA was extracted using DNase-treated RNeasy Micro or Mini kits according to cell number. Each cell subset was processed on its own to prevent cross-contamination, while patient and healthy donor samples were processed together. TCRB sequences were amplified from cDNA with the immunoSEQ multiplex PCR, producing 87-bp fragments spanning the CDR3 region. The amplicons were sequenced using the Illumina HiSeq platform. The study's own analysis went as follows. Synthetic template baselines were used to correct PCR bias computationally, reads within Hamming distance 2 were collapsed, and singletons that could not be merged were discarded. Reads were aligned against IMGT so that V, D and J genes, CDR3 length and insertions or deletions at six rearrangement sites could be assigned. Clonotype counts were normalized to sorted cell number within each subset before computing true diversity and Gini coefficients with the tcR R package. The overlap coefficient, calculated on TCRB nucleotide sequences, was used to quantify repertoire sharing. As a proxy for the pre-selection repertoire, out-of-frame TCRB sequences from naive cells were analyzed. TCRdb retrieved this table from immuneACCESS and kept in-frame rearrangements only. Not all clones are present; in checked studies, unresolved V genes account for under half, and no reason is known for the remainder. V, J and clone size reflect that table, while D and trimming were determined from the DNA. The sample has approximately 470,000 clones on record, 30% of them singletons. The top ten clones comprise around 0.065% of the sample.

Concerning this clone itself: Its antigen is still unknown. The record has no base qualities; no much larger clone is one base away.

The germline V gene specifies WSHSY as CDR1 and SAAADI as CDR2. There are 16 amino acids in the CDR3, from cysteine to phenylalanine inclusive. Only the CDR3 DNA is retained, 48 bases long and in frame from the first base. Trimming accounts for 2 bases at V and 4 bases at J, while the number of junction bases matched to no gene is 8. Source material: naive CD4+ T cells from blood. Read against the paper, the sample's cell subset or site label means: true naive CD4+ T cells. The chain couples TRBV10-2 to TRBJ2-1, and 7 junctional nucleotides match TRBD2. This clonotype was obtained from a man between 18 and 29 years old in good health. The CDR3 here reads CASSEHSGPRYNEQFF. The nucleotides read TGCGCCAGCAGTGAGCATAGCGGGCCAAGATACAATGAGCAGTTCTTC.